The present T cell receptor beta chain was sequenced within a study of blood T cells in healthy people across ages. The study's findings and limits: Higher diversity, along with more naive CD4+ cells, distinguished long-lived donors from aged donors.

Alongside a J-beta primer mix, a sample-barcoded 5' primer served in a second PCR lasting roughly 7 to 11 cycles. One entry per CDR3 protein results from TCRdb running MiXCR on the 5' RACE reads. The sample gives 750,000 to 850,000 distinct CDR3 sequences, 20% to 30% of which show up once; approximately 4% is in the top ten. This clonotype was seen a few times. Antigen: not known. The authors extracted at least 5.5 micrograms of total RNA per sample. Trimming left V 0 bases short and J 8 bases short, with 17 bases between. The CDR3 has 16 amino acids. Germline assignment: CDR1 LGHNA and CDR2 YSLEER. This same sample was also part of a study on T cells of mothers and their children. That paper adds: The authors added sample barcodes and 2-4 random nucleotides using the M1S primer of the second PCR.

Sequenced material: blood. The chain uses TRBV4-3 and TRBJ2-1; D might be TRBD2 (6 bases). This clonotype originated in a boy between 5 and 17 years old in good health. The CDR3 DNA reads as TGCGCCAGCAGCCAAGACGGAGCGCCTAGCGTCGATGAGCAGTTCTTC. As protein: CASSQDGAPSVDEQFF.